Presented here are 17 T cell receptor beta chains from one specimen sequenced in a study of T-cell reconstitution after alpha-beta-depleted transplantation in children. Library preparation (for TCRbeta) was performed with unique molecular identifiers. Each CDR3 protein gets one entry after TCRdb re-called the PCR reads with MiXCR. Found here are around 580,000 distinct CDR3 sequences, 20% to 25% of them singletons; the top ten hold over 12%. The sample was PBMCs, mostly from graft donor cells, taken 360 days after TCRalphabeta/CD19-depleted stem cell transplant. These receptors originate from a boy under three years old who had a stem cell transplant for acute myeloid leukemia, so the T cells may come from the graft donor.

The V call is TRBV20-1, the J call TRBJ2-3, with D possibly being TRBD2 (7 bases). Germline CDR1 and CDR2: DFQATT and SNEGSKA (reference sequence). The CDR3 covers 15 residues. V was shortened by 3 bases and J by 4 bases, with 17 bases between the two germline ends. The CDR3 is CSARKGGAGADTQYF. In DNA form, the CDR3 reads TGCAGTGCTAGGAAGGGGGGGGCCGGTGCAGATACGCAGTATTTT.

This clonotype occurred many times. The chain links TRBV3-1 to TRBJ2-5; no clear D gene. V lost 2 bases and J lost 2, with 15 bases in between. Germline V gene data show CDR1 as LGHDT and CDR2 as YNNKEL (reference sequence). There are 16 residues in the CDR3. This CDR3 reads CASSQSRGRRQETQYF. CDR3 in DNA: TGTGCCAGCAGCCAAAGTCGAGGACGGAGACAAGAGACCCAGTACTTC.

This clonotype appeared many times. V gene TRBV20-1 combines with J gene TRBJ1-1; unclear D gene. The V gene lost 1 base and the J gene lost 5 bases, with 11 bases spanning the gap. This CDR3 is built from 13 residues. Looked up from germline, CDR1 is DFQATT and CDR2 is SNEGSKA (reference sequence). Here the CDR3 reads CSARVAEDTEAFF. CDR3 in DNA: TGCAGTGCTAGAGTGGCAGAGGATACTGAAGCTTTCTTT.

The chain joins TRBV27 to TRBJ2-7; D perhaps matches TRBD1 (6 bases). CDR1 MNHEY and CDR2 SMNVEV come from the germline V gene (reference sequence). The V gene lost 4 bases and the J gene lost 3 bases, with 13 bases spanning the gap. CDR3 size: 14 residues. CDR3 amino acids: CASSSTGSLYEQYV. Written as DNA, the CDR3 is TGTGCCAGCAGTTCGACAGGTTCCCTCTACGAGCAGTACGTC.

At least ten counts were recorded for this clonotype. CDR3 protein: CASSLDSEETQYF. CDR3 nucleotide sequence: TGTGCCAGCAGCTTAGACTCCGAAGAGACCCAGTACTTC. V is TRBV9 and J is TRBJ2-5; no definite D call. Germline CDR1 reads SGDLS; CDR2 reads YYNGEE. This CDR3 is built from 13 residues. Trimming cost V 4 bases and J 3 bases, with 10 bases left between them. Together with reference TRBV9 and TRBJ2-5, the CDR3 gives the full variable domain: DSGVTQTPKHLITATGQRVTLRCSPRSGDLSVYWYQQSLDQGLQFLIQYYNGEERAKGNILERFSAQQFPDLHSELNLSSLELGDSALYFCASSLDSEETQYFGPGTRLLVL.

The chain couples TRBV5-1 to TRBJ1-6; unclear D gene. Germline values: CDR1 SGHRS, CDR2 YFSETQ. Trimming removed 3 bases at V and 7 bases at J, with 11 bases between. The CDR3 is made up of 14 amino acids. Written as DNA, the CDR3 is TGCGCCAGCAGCTCGACTGCGATGAATTCACCCCTCCACTTT. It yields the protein CASSSTAMNSPLHF.

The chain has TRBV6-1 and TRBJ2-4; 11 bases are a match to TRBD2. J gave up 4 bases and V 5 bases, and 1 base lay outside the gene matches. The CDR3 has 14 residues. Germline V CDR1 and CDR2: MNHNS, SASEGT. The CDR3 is CASSIAGGKNIQYF. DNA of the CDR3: TGTGCCAGCAGTATAGCGGGGGGGAAAAACATTCAGTACTTC.

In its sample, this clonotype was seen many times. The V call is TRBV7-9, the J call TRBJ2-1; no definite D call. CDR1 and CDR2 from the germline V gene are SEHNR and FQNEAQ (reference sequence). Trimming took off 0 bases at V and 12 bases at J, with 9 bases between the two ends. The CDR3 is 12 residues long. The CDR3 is CASSLATVRQFF. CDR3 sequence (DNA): TGTGCCAGCAGCTTAGCGACTGTAAGGCAGTTCTTC.

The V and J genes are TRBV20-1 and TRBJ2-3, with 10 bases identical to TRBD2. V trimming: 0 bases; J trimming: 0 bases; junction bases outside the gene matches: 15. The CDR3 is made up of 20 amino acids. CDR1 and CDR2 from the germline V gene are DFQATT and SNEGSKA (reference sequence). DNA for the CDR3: TGCAGTGCTAGAGATTGGGGACTAGCGCGCCCCAACCCAAGCACAGATACGCAGTATTTT. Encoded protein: CSARDWGLARPNPSTDTQYF.

CDR3 region: CAISPTGNYEQYF. The CDR3 nucleotides read TGTGCCATCAGCCCGACAGGGAACTACGAGCAGTACTTC. V gene TRBV10-3 combines with J gene TRBJ2-7; 7 bases match TRBD1. The CDR3 length is 13 residues. Germline CDR1 ENHRY, CDR2 SYGVKD. The V gene end was trimmed by 6 bases and the J gene end by 3 bases; junction bases not matched to a gene: 5.

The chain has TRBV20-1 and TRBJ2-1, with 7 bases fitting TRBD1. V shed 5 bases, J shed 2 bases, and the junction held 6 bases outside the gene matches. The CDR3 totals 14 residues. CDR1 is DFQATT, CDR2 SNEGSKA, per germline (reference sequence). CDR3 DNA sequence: TGCAGTGCTCGCCCTGGGACAGCCTACAATGAGCAGTTCTTC. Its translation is CSARPGTAYNEQFF.

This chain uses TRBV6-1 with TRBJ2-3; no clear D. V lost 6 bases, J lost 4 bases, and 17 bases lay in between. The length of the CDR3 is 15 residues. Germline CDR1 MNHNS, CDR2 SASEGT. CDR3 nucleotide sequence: TGTGCCAGCAGAGCGTCGCTATCGGGCCCAGATACGCAGTATTTT. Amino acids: CASRASLSGPDTQYF.

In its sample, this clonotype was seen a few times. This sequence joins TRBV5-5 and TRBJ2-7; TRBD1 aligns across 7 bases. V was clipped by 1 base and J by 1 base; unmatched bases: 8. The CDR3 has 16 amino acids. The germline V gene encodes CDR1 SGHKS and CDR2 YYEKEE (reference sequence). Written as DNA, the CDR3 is TGTGCCAGCAGCTTGAGTACAGGGGTGAGATCCTACGAGCAGTACGTC. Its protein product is CASSLSTGVRSYEQYV.

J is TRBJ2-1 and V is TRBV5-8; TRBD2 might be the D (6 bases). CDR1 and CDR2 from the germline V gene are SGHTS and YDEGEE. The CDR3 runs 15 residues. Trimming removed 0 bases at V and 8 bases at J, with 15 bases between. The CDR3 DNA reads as TGTGCCAGCAGCTTGGTGGGAGGTCTCGCGTATGAGCAGTTCTTC. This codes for CASSLVGGLAYEQFF.

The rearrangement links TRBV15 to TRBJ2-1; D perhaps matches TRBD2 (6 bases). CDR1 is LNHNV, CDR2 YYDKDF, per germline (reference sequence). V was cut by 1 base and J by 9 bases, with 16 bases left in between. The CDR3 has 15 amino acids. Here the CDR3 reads CATSRVEGAEGEQFF. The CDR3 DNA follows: TGTGCCACCAGCAGAGTGGAGGGCGCAGAGGGTGAGCAGTTCTTC. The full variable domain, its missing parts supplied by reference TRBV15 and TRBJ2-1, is DAMVIQNPRYQVTQFGKPVTLSCSQTLNHNVMYWYQQKSSQAPKLLFHYYDKDFNNEADTPDNFQSRRPNTSFCFLDIRSPGLGDTAMYLCATSRVEGAEGEQFFGPGTRLTVL.

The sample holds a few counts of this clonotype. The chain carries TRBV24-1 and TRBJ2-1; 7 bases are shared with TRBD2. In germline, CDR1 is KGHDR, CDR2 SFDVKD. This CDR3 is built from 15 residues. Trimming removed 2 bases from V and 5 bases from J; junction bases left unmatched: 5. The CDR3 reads CATSDSGTTNNEQFF. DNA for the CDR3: TGTGCCACCAGTGATTCAGGGACTACAAACAATGAGCAGTTCTTC.

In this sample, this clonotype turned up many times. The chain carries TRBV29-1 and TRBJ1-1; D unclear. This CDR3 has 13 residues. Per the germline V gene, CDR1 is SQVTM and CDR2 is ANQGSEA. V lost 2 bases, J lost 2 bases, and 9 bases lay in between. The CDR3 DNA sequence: TGCAGCGTTGAAAGGAGACTAAACACTGAAGCTTTCTTT. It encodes CSVERRLNTEAFF. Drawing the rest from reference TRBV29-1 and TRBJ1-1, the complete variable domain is SAVISQKPSRDICQRGTSLTIQCQVDSQVTMMFWYRQQPGQSLTLIATANQGSEATYESGFVIDKFPISRPNLTFSTLTVSNMSPEDSSIYLCSVERRLNTEAFFGQGTRLTVV.